A single sample gave rise to the 16 T cell receptor beta chains below, sequenced in a study of shared clonotypes between healthy human individuals. Produced via immunoSEQ multiplex PCR; TCRdb's table is partial and in-frame only. Seen here are over a million clones, approximately 98% observed once, and the top ten hold 0.4% to 0.45%. Sequenced sample: naive CD4+ T cells sorted from blood. Subset indicated: CD45RA+ positively selected. These receptors all come from a man between 25 and 39 years old in good health.

V and J are TRBV9 and TRBJ2-7, with D unclear. The CDR3 sequence is 16 residues long. The V and J ends lost 0 bases and 4 bases respectively, with 17 bases between them. Germline V gives CDR1 SGDLS, CDR2 YYNGEE. Written as DNA, the CDR3 is TGTGCCAGCAGCGTAGATCCAGGCCCGTCAAGTTACGAGCAGTACTTC. Translation: CASSVDPGPSSYEQYF.

This chain uses TRBV5-1 with TRBJ2-5; no definite D call. Germline assignment: CDR1 SGHRS and CDR2 YFSETQ. V gave up 6 bases and J gave up 3 bases, with 12 bases separating them. The CDR3 totals 13 residues. The CDR3 loop is CASTEQGKETQYF. CDR3 DNA: TGCGCCAGCACGGAACAAGGAAAAGAGACCCAGTACTTC.

This chain connects TRBV7-2 to TRBJ1-1; 7 nucleotides align to TRBD1. CDR3 length: 19 amino acids. J was trimmed by 6 bases and V by 3 bases; bases with no gene match: 22. Germline values: CDR1 SGHTA, CDR2 FQGNSA. The CDR3: CASSFQANSKRDSRSEAFF. For the CDR3, the DNA is TGTGCCAGCAGCTTCCAGGCCAACAGCAAGCGGGACAGTCGATCTGAAGCTTTCTTT.

This clone was picked up one time. This chain connects TRBV7-2 to TRBJ1-5, with TRBD1 as a possible D gene (6 bases). Germline V gene lookup returns CDR1 SGHTA and CDR2 FQGNSA. Trimming took off 4 bases at V and 7 bases at J, with 14 bases between the two ends. CDR3 length: 14 residues. DNA for the CDR3: TGTGCCAGCAGCTCGCAGGGGAATCGCCAGCCCCAGCATTTT. Amino acid sequence: CASSSQGNRQPQHF.

The chain carries TRBV7-9 and TRBJ1-5, with D perhaps matching TRBD1 (6 bases). CDR1 and CDR2 (germline): SEHNR, FQNEAQ (reference sequence). Trimming cost V 7 bases and J 3 bases, with 16 bases left between them. The CDR3 length is 15 residues. CDR3 bases: TGTGCCAGCACCCTGGCCGGGGGGCCCAATCAGCCCCAGCATTTT. This sequence encodes CASTLAGGPNQPQHF.

The rearrangement uses TRBV5-1 and TRBJ2-7; TRBD2 agrees at 8 bases. Germline V lookup: CDR1 SGHRS, CDR2 YFSETQ. The trim removed 0 bases at V and 9 bases at J, leaving 11 bases unmatched. The CDR3 has 15 amino acids. CDR3 bases: TGCGCCAGCAGCTTGGGCGGGAGGACCCAAGCGGGGCAGTACTTC. This encodes CASSLGGRTQAGQYF.

The rearrangement joins TRBV5-5 to TRBJ1-5, with 9 bases matching TRBD1. CDR1 and CDR2 from the germline V gene are SGHKS and YYEKEE (reference sequence). V was clipped by 5 bases and J by 7 bases; unmatched bases: 7. The CDR3 extends over 14 amino acids. CDR3 in amino acids: CASSWTGDWQPQHF. In DNA form, the CDR3 reads TGTGCCAGCAGTTGGACAGGGGATTGGCAGCCCCAGCATTTT. The full variable domain, rest sourced from reference TRBV5-5 and TRBJ1-5, is DAGVTQSPTHLIKTRGQQVTLRCSPISGHKSVSWYQQVLGQGPQFIFQYYEKEERGRGNFPDRFSARQFPNYSSELNVNALLLGDSALYLCASSWTGDWQPQHFGDGTRLSIL.

The J gene is TRBJ1-5, the V gene TRBV5-6, with 7 bases fitting TRBD1. The J segment lost 4 bases and the V segment lost 4 bases, leaving 8 bases of the junction unmatched. The CDR3 spans 15 residues. Germline CDR1 SGHDT, CDR2 YYEEEE. The CDR3 loop reads CASSPGGQLNQPQHF. CDR3 nucleotides: TGTGCCAGCAGCCCGGGGGGACAGCTTAATCAGCCCCAGCATTTT. The entire variable domain, with the rest obtained from reference TRBV5-6 and TRBJ1-5, is as follows: DAGVTQSPTHLIKTRGQQVTLRCSPKSGHDTVSWYQQALGQGPQFIFQYYEEEERQRGNFPDRFSGHQFPNYSSELNVNALLLGDSALYLCASSPGGQLNQPQHFGDGTRLSIL.

The CDR3 spells CASSKADRGLLAFF. The CDR3 DNA reads TGTGCCAGCAGCAAAGCAGACAGGGGGCTTCTAGCTTTCTTT. The J gene is TRBJ1-1, the V gene TRBV21-1; the table's TRBD1 call for D was not verified on the DNA. TRBV21-1 is recorded as a pseudogene. The CDR3 runs to 14 residues.

This chain joins TRBV5-1 and TRBJ2-1; possibly TRBD2 for D (5 bases). CDR3 length: 12 residues. Germline CDR1 reads SGHRS; CDR2 reads YFSETQ. Trimming stripped 1 base from V and 12 bases from J, with 11 bases between. The CDR3 region is CASSLNGEVQFF. The CDR3, as DNA: TGCGCCAGCAGCTTGAACGGGGAAGTGCAGTTCTTC.

This sequence joins TRBV5-1 and TRBJ2-6, with D unresolved. CDR3 length equals 16 residues. Trimming left V 0 bases short and J 4 bases short, with 11 bases between. Germline loops: CDR1 SGHRS, CDR2 YFSETQ. CDR3 region: CASSLGLGPGANVLTF. The DNA of the CDR3 is TGCGCCAGCAGCTTGGGGCTTGGTCCCGGGGCCAACGTCCTGACTTTC.

This chain joins TRBV6-5 and TRBJ2-7; 7 positions match TRBD2. This CDR3 spans 15 amino acids. V lost 2 bases and J lost 5; bases outside the gene matches: 9. CDR1 and CDR2 from the germline V gene are MNHEY and SVGAGI. The DNA for the CDR3 is TGTGCCAGCAGTTACCAGGCGCCGCGGGGGAACGAGCAGTACTTC. It translates to CASSYQAPRGNEQYF.

This chain uses TRBV5-5 with TRBJ1-5, with D unresolved. The CDR3 consists of 15 residues. V lost 0 bases and J 2 bases, leaving 9 bases between the germline ends. CDR1 SGHKS and CDR2 YYEKEE come from the germline V gene (reference sequence). In DNA, the CDR3 is TGTGCCAGCAGCTTGGGACACTATGGCAATCAGCCCCAGCATTTT. It translates to CASSLGHYGNQPQHF.

The rearrangement links TRBV28 to TRBJ2-1; 8 bases are shared with TRBD2. After removal of 6 bases from V and 8 bases from J, the junction contained 12 bases not matched to a gene. The CDR3 totals 15 residues. Germline assignment: CDR1 MDHEN and CDR2 SYDVKM. The CDR3 bases are TGTGCCAGCAGCACCGCGGGGGGAAGTTTCGATGAGCAGTTCTTC. Residues: CASSTAGGSFDEQFF.

About this clone: Other DNA sequences in this sample translate to the same CDR3. The CDR3: CASSLGRSTDTQYF. The DNA for the CDR3 is TGTGCCAGCAGCCTAGGCCGCAGCACAGATACGCAGTATTTT. The chain combines TRBV7-9 with TRBJ2-3; D call uncertain. Trimming cost V 5 bases and J 0 bases, with 9 bases left between them. The germline gives CDR1 SEHNR, CDR2 FQNEAQ (reference sequence). The CDR3 loop spans 14 amino acids.

The chain has TRBV19 and TRBJ2-3; D is possibly TRBD2 (6 bases). Trimming removed 7 bases at V and 1 base at J, with 9 bases between. The CDR3 runs 13 residues. The germline CDR1 and CDR2 sequences are LNHDA and SQIVND (reference sequence). CDR3 sequence reads: CASTPGGTDTQYF. The CDR3, as DNA: TGTGCCAGTACACCGGGGGGCACAGATACGCAGTATTTT.